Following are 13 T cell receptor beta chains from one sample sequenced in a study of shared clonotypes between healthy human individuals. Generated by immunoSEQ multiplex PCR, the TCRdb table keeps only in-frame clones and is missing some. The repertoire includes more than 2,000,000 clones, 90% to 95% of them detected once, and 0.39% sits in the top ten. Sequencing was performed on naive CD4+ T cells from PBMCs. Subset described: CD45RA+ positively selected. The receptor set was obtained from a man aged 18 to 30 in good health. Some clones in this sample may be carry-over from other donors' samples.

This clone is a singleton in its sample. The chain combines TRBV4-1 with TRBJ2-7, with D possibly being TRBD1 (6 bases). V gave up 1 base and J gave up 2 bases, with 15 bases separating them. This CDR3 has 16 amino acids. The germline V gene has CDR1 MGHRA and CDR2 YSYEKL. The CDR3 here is CASSQGPGQKTYEQYF. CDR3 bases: TGCGCCAGCAGCCAAGGGCCGGGACAAAAGACCTACGAGCAGTACTTC.

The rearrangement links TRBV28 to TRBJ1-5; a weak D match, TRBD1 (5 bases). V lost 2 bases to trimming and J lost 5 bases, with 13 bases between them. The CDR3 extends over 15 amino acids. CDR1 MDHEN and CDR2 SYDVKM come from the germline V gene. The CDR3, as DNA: TGTGCCAGCAGTTTAGAGATTGGGGGTGATCAGCCCCAGCATTTT. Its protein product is CASSLEIGGDQPQHF.

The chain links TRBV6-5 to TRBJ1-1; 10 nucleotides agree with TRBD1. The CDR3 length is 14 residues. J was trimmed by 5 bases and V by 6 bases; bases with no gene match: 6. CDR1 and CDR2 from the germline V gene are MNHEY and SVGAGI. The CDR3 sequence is CASSARTGGTEAFF. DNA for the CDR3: TGTGCCAGCAGCGCTCGGACAGGGGGGACTGAAGCTTTCTTT.

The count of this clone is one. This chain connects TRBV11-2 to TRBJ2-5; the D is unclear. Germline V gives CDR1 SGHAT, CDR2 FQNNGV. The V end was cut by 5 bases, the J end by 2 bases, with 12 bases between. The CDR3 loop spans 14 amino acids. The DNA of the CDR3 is TGTGCCAGCAGCCCGAGACCCTCTCAAGAGACCCAGTACTTC. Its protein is CASSPRPSQETQYF.

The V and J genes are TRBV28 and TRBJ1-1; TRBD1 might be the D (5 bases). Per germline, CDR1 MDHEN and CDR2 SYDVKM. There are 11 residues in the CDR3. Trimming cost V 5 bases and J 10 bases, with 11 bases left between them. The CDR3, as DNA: TGTGCCAGCAGTCCCCGGGGGGGAGCTTTCTTT. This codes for CASSPRGGAFF.

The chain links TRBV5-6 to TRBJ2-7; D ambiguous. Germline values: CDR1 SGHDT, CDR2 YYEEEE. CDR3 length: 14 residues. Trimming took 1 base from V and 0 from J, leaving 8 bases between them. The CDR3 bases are TGTGCCAGCAGCTTGCACCCCAACTCCTACGAGCAGTACTTC. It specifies CASSLHPNSYEQYF.

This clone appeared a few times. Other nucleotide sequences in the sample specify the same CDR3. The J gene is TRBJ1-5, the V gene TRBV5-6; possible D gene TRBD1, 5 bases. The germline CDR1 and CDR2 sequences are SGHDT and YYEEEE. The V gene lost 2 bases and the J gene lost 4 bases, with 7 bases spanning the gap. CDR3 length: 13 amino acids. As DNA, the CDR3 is TGTGCCAGCAGCTTATGGGGGAATCAGCCCCAGCATTTT. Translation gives CASSLWGNQPQHF. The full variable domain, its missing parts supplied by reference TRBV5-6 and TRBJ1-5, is DAGVTQSPTHLIKTRGQQVTLRCSPKSGHDTVSWYQQALGQGPQFIFQYYEEEERQRGNFPDRFSGHQFPNYSSELNVNALLLGDSALYLCASSLWGNQPQHFGDGTRLSIL.

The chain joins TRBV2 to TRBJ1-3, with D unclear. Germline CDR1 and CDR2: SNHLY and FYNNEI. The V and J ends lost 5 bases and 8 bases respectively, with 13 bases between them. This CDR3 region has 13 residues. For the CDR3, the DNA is TGTGCCAGCAGTCCGAATGGTTGGGACACCATATATTTT. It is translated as CASSPNGWDTIYF.

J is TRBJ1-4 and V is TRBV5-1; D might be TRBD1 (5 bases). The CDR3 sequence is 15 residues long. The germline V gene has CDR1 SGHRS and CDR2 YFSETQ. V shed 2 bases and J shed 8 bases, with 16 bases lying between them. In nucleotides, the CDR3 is TGCGCCAGCAGCTTCCGGGAATGGGGGAACGAAAAACTGTTTTTT. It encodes CASSFREWGNEKLFF.

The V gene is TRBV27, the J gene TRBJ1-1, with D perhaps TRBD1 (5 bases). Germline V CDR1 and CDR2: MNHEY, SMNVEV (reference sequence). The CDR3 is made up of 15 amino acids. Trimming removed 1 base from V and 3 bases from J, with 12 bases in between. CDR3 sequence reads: CASSLLGEVDTEAFF. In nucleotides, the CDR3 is TGTGCCAGCAGTTTATTGGGGGAGGTGGACACTGAAGCTTTCTTT.

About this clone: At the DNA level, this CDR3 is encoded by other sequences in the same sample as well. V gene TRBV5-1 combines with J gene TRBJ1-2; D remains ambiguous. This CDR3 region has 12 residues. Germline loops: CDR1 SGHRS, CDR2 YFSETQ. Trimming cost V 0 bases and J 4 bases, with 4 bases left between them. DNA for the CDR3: TGCGCCAGCAGCTTGGGCTCCTATGGCTACACCTTC. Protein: CASSLGSYGYTF. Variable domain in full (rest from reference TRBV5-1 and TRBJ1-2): KAGVTQTPRYLIKTRGQQVTLSCSPISGHRSVSWYQQTPGQGLQFLFEYFSETQRNKGNFPGRFSGRQFSNSRSEMNVSTLELGDSALYLCASSLGSYGYTFGSGTRLTVV.

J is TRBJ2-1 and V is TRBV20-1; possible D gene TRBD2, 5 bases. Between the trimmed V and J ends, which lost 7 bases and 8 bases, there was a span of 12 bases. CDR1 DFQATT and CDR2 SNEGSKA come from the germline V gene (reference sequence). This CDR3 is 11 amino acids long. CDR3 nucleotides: TGCAGTGGCGACAATAGCGATGAGCAGTTCTTC. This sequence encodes CSGDNSDEQFF.

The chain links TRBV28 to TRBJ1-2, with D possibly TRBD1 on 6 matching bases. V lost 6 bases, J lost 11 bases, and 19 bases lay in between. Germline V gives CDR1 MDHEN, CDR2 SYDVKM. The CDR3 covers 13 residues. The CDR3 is CASSPPMGGGYTF. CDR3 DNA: TGTGCCAGCAGCCCCCCGATGGGGGGCGGGTACACCTTC.